These 26 T cell receptor beta chains originate from one sample sequenced in a study of shared clonotypes between healthy human individuals (dated by TCRdb to the early 2020s). The library was prepared using the immunoSEQ multiplex PCR assay. TCRdb took this table from immuneACCESS and kept in-frame rearrangements with V and J called. Such tables lack part of the clones; where checked against another copy, unresolved V genes explain under half of the gap, and the rest is unexplained. Counted in this sample were around 1.4 million clones; 98% of them appeared once. The ten biggest clones cover 0.36% of the sample. The source material was naive CD4+ T cells sorted from blood. Per the publication, the cell subset or site label means: CD45RA+ positively selected. These receptor sequences come from a man aged 30-40 years in good health.

The chain carries TRBV6-4 and TRBJ2-5, with D perhaps assigned TRBD1 or TRBD2 (5 bases each). The germline gives CDR1 MRHNA, CDR2 SNTAGT. V lost 6 bases and J lost 6, with 14 bases in between. The length of the CDR3 is 13 residues. Here the CDR3 reads CASSRDPGKTQYF. The CDR3 DNA follows: TGTGCCAGCAGCCGGGACCCTGGAAAGACCCAGTACTTC.

Only one count was recorded for this clone. This chain joins TRBV5-1 and TRBJ2-7; D is unresolved. V was clipped by 1 base and J by 0 bases, with 17 bases between them. Germline values: CDR1 SGHRS, CDR2 YFSETQ. There are 17 residues in the CDR3. In DNA, the CDR3 is TGCGCCAGCAGCTTGAACAGAAATACCTGGAGCTCCTACGAGCAGTACTTC. Its translation: CASSLNRNTWSSYEQYF.

The chain combines TRBV10-3 with TRBJ2-7, with unresolved D. Deletions cut 0 bases from V and 3 bases from J, with 9 bases between. The CDR3 covers 14 residues. Germline loops: CDR1 ENHRY, CDR2 SYGVKD. CDR3 protein: CAISESYAYYEQYF. CDR3 sequence (DNA): TGTGCCATCAGTGAGTCGTACGCTTACTACGAGCAGTACTTC.

This chain joins TRBV10-2 and TRBJ2-4; no firm D call. With 8 bases removed from V and 3 bases from J, the gap between germline ends came to 5 bases. The CDR3 runs to 11 residues. Germline V gene sequence: CDR1 WSHSY, CDR2 SAAADI. CDR3 region: CASSVKNIQYF. The CDR3 DNA sequence: TGCGCCAGCTCCGTCAAAAACATTCAGTACTTC.

The rearrangement joins TRBV28 to TRBJ2-5, with 9 bases identical to TRBD2. V lost 2 bases, J lost 5 bases, and 6 bases stayed unmatched. CDR3 length: 15 residues. Per the germline V gene, CDR1 is MDHEN and CDR2 is SYDVKM. CDR3: CASSLAGGPSETQYF. CDR3 DNA: TGTGCCAGCAGTTTAGCGGGAGGGCCCTCGGAGACCCAGTACTTC.

The gene calls are TRBV29-1 and TRBJ2-2, with a possible D match to TRBD2 (6 bases). This CDR3 is built from 14 residues. Per the germline V gene, CDR1 is SQVTM and CDR2 is ANQGSEA. V shed 6 bases and J shed 2 bases, with 13 bases lying between them. The DNA for the CDR3 is TGCAGCGTAGGAGGGCCCTTAAACACCGGGGAGCTGTTTTTT. It specifies CSVGGPLNTGELFF.

The chain links TRBV9 to TRBJ2-1; D might be TRBD2 (6 bases). Germline V gives CDR1 SGDLS, CDR2 YYNGEE. Trimming removed 4 bases at V and 6 bases at J, with 14 bases between. The CDR3 covers 14 residues. CDR3 amino acids: CASSTPVGGNEQFF. In DNA form, the CDR3 reads TGTGCCAGCAGCACCCCCGTGGGGGGCAATGAGCAGTTCTTC.

The chain has TRBV28 and TRBJ1-1, with D hard to call. V lost 4 bases to trimming and J lost 3 bases, with 6 bases between them. Per germline, CDR1 MDHEN and CDR2 SYDVKM. The CDR3 totals 12 residues. CDR3 residues: CASSSLYTEAFF. CDR3 nucleotides: TGTGCCAGCAGTTCCCTCTACACTGAAGCTTTCTTT.

The genes are TRBV7-2 and TRBJ1-5; D remains unclear. The germline V gene encodes CDR1 SGHTA and CDR2 FQGNSA. Trimming took off 5 bases at V and 7 bases at J, with 15 bases between the two ends. The CDR3 length is 14 residues. The CDR3 DNA sequence: TGTGCCAGCAGCCCGTCTCCGCCGGAGCAGCCCCAGCATTTT. Its translation is CASSPSPPEQPQHF.

CDR3 DNA: TGTGCCAGCAGCGGAGCGGGAGGGCCCTATGAGCAGTTCTTC. Amino acid sequence: CASSGAGGPYEQFF. The chain couples TRBV9 to TRBJ2-1, with 10 bases fitting TRBD2. CDR1 is SGDLS, CDR2 YYNGEE, per germline. This CDR3 region has 14 residues. V shed 3 bases, J shed 8 bases, and the junction held 5 bases outside the gene matches.

The J gene is TRBJ2-1, the V gene TRBV29-1; no definite D call. The CDR3 contains 15 residues. V was pared by 3 bases and J by 0 bases, with 12 bases between. Germline-derived CDR1 and CDR2 are SQVTM and ANQGSEA. CDR3 DNA sequence: TGCAGCGTTGACAAACGGGCCCGCTCCTACAATGAGCAGTTCTTC. As protein: CSVDKRARSYNEQFF.

As regards this clone: The sample carries other DNA sequences with the same CDR3. The chain employs TRBV9 and TRBJ2-3; D is ambiguous. This CDR3 is built from 13 residues. Trimming took 0 bases from V and 6 from J, leaving 8 bases between them. Per germline, CDR1 SGDLS and CDR2 YYNGEE. In nucleotides, the CDR3 is TGTGCCAGCAGCGTAGTCCCCAGGGATACGCAGTATTTT. Protein sequence: CASSVVPRDTQYF.

The genes are TRBV6-6 and TRBJ1-1; D gene unclear. From germline, CDR1 is MNHNY and CDR2 SVGAGI (reference sequence). The CDR3 contains 13 residues. Trimming removed 6 bases from V and 0 bases from J, with 8 bases in between. CDR3 amino acids: CASRPQVNTEAFF. The CDR3 region has the DNA TGTGCCAGCAGGCCCCAAGTGAACACTGAAGCTTTCTTT.

The chain combines TRBV2 with TRBJ2-2; 8 bases are shared with TRBD1. The CDR3 consists of 14 residues. V shed 4 bases and J 7 bases; nucleotides not matched to a gene: 5. In germline, CDR1 is SNHLY, CDR2 FYNNEI. CDR3 protein: CASSGTGIGGELFF. DNA of the CDR3: TGTGCCAGCAGTGGGACAGGGATAGGCGGGGAGCTGTTTTTT.

This clone was picked up many times. V and J are TRBV5-5 and TRBJ2-7; D may be TRBD2 (6 bases). The CDR3 totals 18 residues. The germline V and J ends were trimmed by 3 bases and 4 bases, with 26 bases remaining between them. Germline CDR1 is SGHKS and CDR2 is YYEKEE (reference sequence). CDR3 DNA: TGTGCCAGCAGCTCGGGGCCTACGAGACTAGTTGGTAGGTACGAGCAGTACTTC. Translation: CASSSGPTRLVGRYEQYF. Full variable domain (remainder filled in from reference TRBV5-5 and TRBJ2-7): DAGVTQSPTHLIKTRGQQVTLRCSPISGHKSVSWYQQVLGQGPQFIFQYYEKEERGRGNFPDRFSARQFPNYSSELNVNALLLGDSALYLCASSSGPTRLVGRYEQYFGPGTRLTVT.

The rearrangement links TRBV4-3 to TRBJ2-7; no definite D call. CDR1 is LGHNA, CDR2 YSLEER, per germline. The CDR3 is 16 amino acids. V lost 0 bases and J lost 5, with 17 bases in between. CDR3 sequence reads: CASSQDPMSGFHEQYF. DNA of the CDR3: TGCGCCAGCAGCCAAGATCCCATGTCCGGTTTCCACGAGCAGTACTTC.

This chain connects TRBV5-6 to TRBJ2-7; no definite D call. V was trimmed by 0 bases and J by 2 bases, leaving 18 bases between them. Germline-derived CDR1 and CDR2 are SGHDT and YYEEEE. The CDR3 covers 17 residues. CDR3 sequence: CASSLAGQPRTPYEQYF. The CDR3 coding sequence is TGTGCCAGCAGCTTGGCTGGGCAGCCACGAACCCCCTACGAGCAGTACTTC.

The chain links TRBV27 to TRBJ1-5; TRBD1 is a possible D gene (5 bases). V was pared by 4 bases and J by 5 bases, with 12 bases between. The CDR3 is 14 amino acids. The germline V gene encodes CDR1 MNHEY and CDR2 SMNVEV (reference sequence). The CDR3 is CASSSRDGHQPQHF. For the CDR3, the DNA is TGTGCCAGCAGTTCCAGGGACGGCCATCAGCCCCAGCATTTT.

J is TRBJ2-1 and V is TRBV18, with D perhaps given as TRBD1 or TRBD2 (5 bases each). The CDR3 is 15 amino acids. Between the trimmed V and J ends, which lost 3 bases and 2 bases, there was a span of 11 bases. Germline CDR1 and CDR2: KGHSH and LQKENI. The CDR3 reads CASSPQVGPYNEQFF. The CDR3 DNA is TGTGCCAGCTCACCCCAGGTGGGACCCTACAATGAGCAGTTCTTC.

The chain uses TRBV29-1 and TRBJ2-7, with D perhaps TRBD1 (6 bases). Germline V gene lookup returns CDR1 SQVTM and CDR2 ANQGSEA. The CDR3 has 14 amino acids. The V end lost 2 bases, the J end lost 3 bases, and 14 bases lay between the germline ends. CDR3 loop: CSVESPGVDYEQYF. As DNA, the CDR3 is TGCAGCGTTGAATCGCCAGGGGTGGACTACGAGCAGTACTTC.

CDR3 region: CASNPSRTASSYEQYF. The DNA for the CDR3 is TGTGCCAGCAATCCCTCAAGGACTGCTAGCTCCTACGAGCAGTACTTC. V usage is TRBV27 and J usage is TRBJ2-7, with TRBD2 as a possible D gene (5 bases). The CDR3 length is 16 residues. With 7 bases removed from V and 0 bases from J, the gap between germline ends came to 19 bases. The germline CDR1 and CDR2 sequences are MNHEY and SMNVEV (reference sequence).

This clone appeared a single time. This rearrangement joins TRBV21-1 to TRBJ2-1; the DNA was not compared with TRBD1, the D call given in the table. TRBV21-1 is a pseudogene segment. The CDR3 is made up of 14 amino acids. CDR3 loop: CASSGKRTVNEQFF. The CDR3 DNA reads as TGTGCCAGCAGCGGAAAGAGGACAGTAAATGAGCAGTTCTTC.

The genes are TRBV19 and TRBJ2-1; 8 bases agree with TRBD1. After removal of 7 bases from V and 5 bases from J, the junction contained 7 bases not matched to a gene. The germline CDR1 and CDR2 sequences are LNHDA and SQIVND (reference sequence). The CDR3 consists of 14 residues. CDR3 in DNA: TGTGCCAGTACATTCAGGGGGCAAGACAATGAGCAGTTCTTC. Translated: CASTFRGQDNEQFF.

This clone was counted a single time. This chain connects TRBV5-4 to TRBJ2-5; no definite D call. The V gene lost 1 base and the J gene lost 5 bases, with 9 bases spanning the gap. The CDR3 totals 13 residues. Germline assignment: CDR1 SGHNT and CDR2 YYREEE (reference sequence). This CDR3 is CASSLWHLETQYF. In DNA, the CDR3 is TGTGCCAGCAGCTTGTGGCATCTGGAGACCCAGTACTTC.

The chain carries TRBV28 and TRBJ2-5; D might be TRBD1 (6 bases). Deletions cut 4 bases from V and 2 bases from J, with 17 bases between. The V gene's germline CDR1 is MDHEN and CDR2 SYDVKM. The CDR3 has 16 residues. Here the CDR3 reads CASSYYTGPVQETQYF. The CDR3 DNA reads as TGTGCCAGCAGTTATTATACAGGGCCCGTTCAAGAGACCCAGTACTTC.

A single count supports this clone. The chain is built from TRBV2 and TRBJ1-4; 8 bases match TRBD1. Germline V gene sequence: CDR1 SNHLY, CDR2 FYNNEI. CDR3 length: 15 residues. V was clipped by 6 bases and J by 7 bases; unmatched bases: 10. The CDR3 DNA sequence: TGTGCCAGCAGCGCCTCCGGGACAGGTGGTGAAAAACTGTTTTTT. Translation gives CASSASGTGGEKLFF.